What follows are 6 T cell receptor beta chains derived from one specimen sequenced in a study of cytomegalovirus exposure and HLA in healthy donors. It was with 60 Vbeta and 13 Jbeta primers that the PCR ran. Here immunoSEQ multiplex PCR was the method, and the copy in TCRdb shows in-frame clones only, minus some. Among 90,000 to 100,000 clones listed, roughly three fifths were seen once. The sample consisted of PBMCs. These receptors all stem from a man aged 25 to 40 in good health and CMV-seronegative.

V is TRBV6-5 and J is TRBJ1-1; perhaps TRBD1 as D (6 bases). Germline CDR1 and CDR2: MNHEY and SVGAGI. The CDR3 is 14 residues long. V dropped 10 bases and J dropped 2 bases, with 17 bases sitting between them. The DNA of the CDR3 is TGTGCCATCAGCACGGGACACGAAAACACTGAAGCTTTCTTT. It codes for CAISTGHENTEAFF.

The J gene is TRBJ1-2, the V gene TRBV5-1; possible D gene TRBD1, 5 bases. Trimming removed 0 bases at V and 8 bases at J, with 11 bases between. Germline V gene sequence: CDR1 SGHRS, CDR2 YFSETQ. The CDR3 runs 13 residues. CDR3: CASSLGQREGYTF. The CDR3 region has the DNA TGCGCCAGCAGCTTGGGACAGAGAGAGGGCTACACCTTC.

The J gene is TRBJ1-5, the V gene TRBV27; D uncertain. V lost 6 bases and J 0 bases, leaving 12 bases between the germline ends. Per the germline V gene, CDR1 is MNHEY and CDR2 is SMNVEV (reference sequence). This CDR3 is built from 15 residues. The CDR3 DNA sequence: TGTGCCAGCAGCCCCACGAGGAATAGCAATCAGCCCCAGCATTTT. Its translation is CASSPTRNSNQPQHF.

The CDR3 region is CASSKGDRGSYNEQFF. CDR3 bases: TGTGCCAGCAGCAAAGGGGACAGGGGCTCCTACAATGAGCAGTTCTTC. The chain carries TRBV21-1 and TRBJ2-1; the table's D call, TRBD1, has no DNA check behind it. TRBV21-1 is reported as a pseudogene. The CDR3 extends over 16 amino acids.

As for this clone: The junction and the germline gene differ at one end; a read error may be behind it. This rearrangement joins TRBV20-1 to TRBJ2-3; 14 bases are a match to TRBD2. This CDR3 is built from 10 residues. Germline assignment: CDR1 DFQATT and CDR2 SNEGSKA (reference sequence). CDR3 in amino acids: CSLGTSGSHF. DNA for the CDR3: TGCAGCTTAGGGACTAGCGGGAGTCATTTT.

The chain recombines TRBV11-2 with TRBJ2-7, with D perhaps TRBD2 (7 bases). Trimming pared 0 bases from V and 1 base from J, leaving 10 bases between. The CDR3 runs 15 residues. Looked up from germline, CDR1 is SGHAT and CDR2 is FQNNGV. CDR3 bases: TGTGCCAGCAGCTTAGAGGAGGGGGGGTCCTACGAGCAGTACTTC. Translation: CASSLEEGGSYEQYF. The variable domain in full, with the rest retrieved from reference TRBV11-2 and TRBJ2-7, is EAGVAQSPRYKIIEKRQSVAFWCNPISGHATLYWYQQILGQGPKLLIQFQNNGVVDDSQLPKDRFSAERLKGVDSTLKIQPAKLEDSAVYLCASSLEEGGSYEQYFGPGTRLTVT.